This T cell receptor beta chain appears in the sequencing data of a study of T cell responses to AZD1222 COVID-19 vaccine. About this clone: The antigen remains unidentified.

Generated by immunoSEQ multiplex PCR, the TCRdb table keeps only in-frame clones and is missing some. The sample holds roughly 110,000 clones, approximately 87% seen once. Findings of the study overall: With dominance at 160-218 and 743-854, vaccine-associated CD4 TCRs spanned spike.

V lost 3 bases, J lost 9 bases, and 15 bases lay in between. This CDR3 is built from 12 residues. In germline, CDR1 is GTSNPN, CDR2 SVGIG (reference sequence). J is TRBJ2-7 and V is TRBV30; D not certain. The source of this sequence is an adult in good health. Sequencing used peripheral blood, obtained on day 0 of AZD1222 vaccination. This CDR3 is CAWSISQTGQYF. CDR3 sequence (DNA): TGTGCCTGGAGCATTTCCCAGACCGGGCAGTACTTC.